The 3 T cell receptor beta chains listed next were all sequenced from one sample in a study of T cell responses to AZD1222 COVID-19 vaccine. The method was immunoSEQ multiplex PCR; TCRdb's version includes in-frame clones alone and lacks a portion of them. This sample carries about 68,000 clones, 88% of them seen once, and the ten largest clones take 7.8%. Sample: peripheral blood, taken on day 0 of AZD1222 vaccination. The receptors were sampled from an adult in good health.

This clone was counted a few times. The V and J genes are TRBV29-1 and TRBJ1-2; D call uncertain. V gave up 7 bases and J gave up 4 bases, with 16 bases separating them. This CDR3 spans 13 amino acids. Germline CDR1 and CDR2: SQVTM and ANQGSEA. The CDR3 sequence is CSALPGSGYGYTF. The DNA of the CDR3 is TGCAGCGCACTTCCGGGCAGCGGCTATGGCTACACCTTC.

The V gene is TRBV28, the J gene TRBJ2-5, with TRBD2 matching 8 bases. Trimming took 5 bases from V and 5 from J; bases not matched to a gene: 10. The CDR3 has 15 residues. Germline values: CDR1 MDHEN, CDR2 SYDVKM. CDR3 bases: TGTGCCAGCAGTGGGAGCGGGAGTATCAGGGAGACCCAGTACTTC. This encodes CASSGSGSIRETQYF. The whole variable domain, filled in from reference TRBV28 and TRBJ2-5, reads DVKVTQSSRYLVKRTGEKVFLECVQDMDHENMFWYRQDPGLGLRLIYFSYDVKMKEKGDIPEGYSVSREKKERFSLILESASTNQTSMYLCASSGSGSIRETQYFGPGTRLLVL.

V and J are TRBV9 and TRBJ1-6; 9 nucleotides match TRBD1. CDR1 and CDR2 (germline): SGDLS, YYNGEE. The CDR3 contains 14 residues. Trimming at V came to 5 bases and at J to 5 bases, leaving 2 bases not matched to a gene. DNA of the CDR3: TGTGCCAGCAGGGGACAGGGAAATAATTCACCCCTCCACTTT. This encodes CASRGQGNNSPLHF.